One and the same sample provided the 15 T cell receptor beta chains below, sequenced in a study of OX40 agonist ivuxolimab in advanced cancers. The protocol was immunoSEQ multiplex PCR, while the TCRdb copy is restricted to in-frame clones and leaves out a portion. This sample carries tens of thousands of clones, under 90% of them seen once, and the ten largest clones take more than 2%. The sample in question was CD4+ or CD8+ T cells sorted from blood, obtained in a trial of the OX40 agonist ivuxolimab. These receptors originate from an adult with an advanced solid tumor such as melanoma, head and neck, liver or kidney cancer.

Note on this clone: One junction end does not reproduce the germline sequence, and a read error may be involved. This chain joins TRBV7-3 and TRBJ1-2, with D hard to call. Germline-derived CDR1 and CDR2 are SGHTA and FQGTGA. This CDR3 has 12 amino acids. CDR3 protein: CASSLTFGEPRF. The DNA for the CDR3 is TGTGCCAGCAGCTTAACGTTCGGGGAGCCGCGTTTC. The whole variable domain, filled in from reference TRBV7-3 and TRBJ1-2, reads GAGVSQTPSNKVTEKGKYVELRCDPISGHTALYWYRQSLGQGPEFLIYFQGTGAADDSGLPNDRFFAVRPEGSVSTLKIQRTERGDSAVYLCASSLTFGEPRFGSGTRLTVV.

The V and J genes are TRBV6-6 and TRBJ2-3; 9 bases fit TRBD2. Per germline, CDR1 MNHNY and CDR2 SVGAGI (reference sequence). Unmatched junction bases numbered 7, after V lost 2 bases and J lost 4 bases. CDR3 length: 16 amino acids. The CDR3, as DNA: TGTGCCAGCAGTTACACACCGGGACTAGCTGCAGATACGCAGTATTTT. This codes for CASSYTPGLAADTQYF.

The chain recombines TRBV30 with TRBJ2-1; TRBD1 matches at 8 bases. CDR3 length: 14 residues. Germline V gives CDR1 GTSNPN, CDR2 SVGIG (reference sequence). V shed 6 bases and J 8 bases; nucleotides not matched to a gene: 12. CDR3 nucleotides: TGTGCCTGTCACAGGGGGTGGATTACCCATGAGCAGTTCTTC. Protein product: CACHRGWITHEQFF. The variable domain in full, with the rest retrieved from reference TRBV30 and TRBJ2-1, is SQTIHQWPATLVQPVGSPLSLECTVEGTSNPNLYWYRQAAGRGLQLLFYSVGIGQISSEVPQNLSASRPQDRQFILSSKKLLLSDSGFYLCACHRGWITHEQFFGPGTRLTVL.

A note on this clone: Other DNA sequences in the same sample also yield this CDR3. The V gene is TRBV20-1, the J gene TRBJ2-5; no clear D. V lost 6 bases and J lost 2, with 4 bases in between. Germline V gives CDR1 DFQATT, CDR2 SNEGSKA (reference sequence). The CDR3 is 10 residues long. The CDR3 coding sequence is TGCAGTGCAACTCAAGAGACCCAGTACTTC. Protein sequence: CSATQETQYF.

V and J are TRBV7-9 and TRBJ1-2, with a weak D call TRBD1 (6 bases). V was pared by 5 bases and J by 4 bases, with 17 bases between. This CDR3 comprises 15 residues. CDR1 and CDR2 from the germline V gene are SEHNR and FQNEAQ (reference sequence). The CDR3 sequence: CASSERYQGPYGYTF. In DNA form, the CDR3 reads TGTGCCAGCAGCGAAAGATATCAGGGGCCCTATGGCTACACCTTC.

V usage is TRBV2 and J usage is TRBJ1-2, with D possibly being TRBD1 (5 bases). Germline V lookup: CDR1 SNHLY, CDR2 FYNNEI. CDR3 length: 12 residues. The V end lost 10 bases, the J end lost 9 bases, and 18 bases lay between the germline ends. The CDR3 loop reads CATLNRGVSYTF. The CDR3 DNA reads as TGTGCCACCCTAAACCGGGGGGTGAGCTACACCTTC.

The CDR3 nucleotides are TGTGCCAGCAGCCCGACCGGGGTCTGGGGTGAAAAACTGTTTTTT. Amino acid sequence: CASSPTGVWGEKLFF. V usage is TRBV7-2 and J usage is TRBJ1-4; no definite D call. V shed 5 bases and J shed 7 bases, with 17 bases lying between them. This CDR3 is built from 15 residues. Germline lookup yields CDR1 SGHTA and CDR2 FQGNSA.

The chain links TRBV29-1 to TRBJ1-2; D is perhaps TRBD1 (5 bases). V lost 2 bases and J 4 bases, leaving 8 bases between the germline ends. The CDR3 is 12 residues long. The germline V gene has CDR1 SQVTM and CDR2 ANQGSEA. This CDR3 reads CSVERQSYGYTF. DNA for the CDR3: TGCAGCGTTGAACGACAGAGCTATGGCTACACCTTC.

This clone was recorded once. The chain links TRBV7-2 to TRBJ1-4; D is possibly TRBD1 (6 bases). Germline CDR1 is SGHTA and CDR2 is FQGNSA. The CDR3 is made up of 14 amino acids. The germline V and J ends were trimmed by 3 bases and 8 bases, with 13 bases remaining between them. The CDR3, as DNA: TGTGCCAGCAGCTTCCCCAGGGGTGGGGAAAAACTGTTTTTT. Protein product: CASSFPRGGEKLFF.

A note on this clone: One end of the junction is discordant with germline, which a read error may explain. V gene TRBV20-1 combines with J gene TRBJ2-1; D is unclear. The CDR3 consists of 9 residues. Germline V CDR1 and CDR2: DFQATT, SNEGSKA (reference sequence). CDR3 sequence: CSASPGPVF. CDR3 coding DNA: TGCAGTGCCTCTCCCGGCCCGGTCTTC.

The J gene is TRBJ2-5, the V gene TRBV18, with D tentatively TRBD1 or TRBD2 (6 bases each). The CDR3 loop spans 17 amino acids. V lost 3 bases, J lost 5 bases, and 22 bases lay in between. The germline CDR1 and CDR2 sequences are KGHSH and LQKENI. The CDR3 bases are TGTGCCAGCTCACCCCCTCGGTGGAAGGGGGGAGCGGAGACCCAGTACTTC. It is translated as CASSPPRWKGGAETQYF.

V gene TRBV5-6 combines with J gene TRBJ2-3; 7 nucleotides agree with TRBD1. This CDR3 contains 14 residues. The V gene end was trimmed by 4 bases and the J gene end by 6 bases; junction bases not matched to a gene: 8. Germline V gene lookup returns CDR1 SGHDT and CDR2 YYEEEE. In DNA form, the CDR3 reads TGTGCCAGCAGCAAGGCAGGGGGAGCGGATACGCAGTATTTT. Translating it yields CASSKAGGADTQYF.

As DNA, the CDR3 is TGTGCCAGCAGTGTTGCACGGACATACAATGAGCAGTTCTTC. It yields the protein CASSVARTYNEQFF. This chain uses TRBV2 with TRBJ2-1; a possible D gene is TRBD1 (5 bases). Deletions cut 4 bases from V and 4 bases from J, with 11 bases between. Germline values: CDR1 SNHLY, CDR2 FYNNEI. The CDR3 totals 14 residues.

The chain links TRBV27 to TRBJ1-2; D is perhaps TRBD1 (5 bases). Germline lookup yields CDR1 MNHEY and CDR2 SMNVEV (reference sequence). The V end was cut by 2 bases, the J end by 3 bases, with 16 bases between. The length of the CDR3 is 16 residues. The CDR3 sequence: CASSLTPQGFDYGYTF. The CDR3 DNA is TGTGCCAGCAGTTTAACCCCTCAGGGTTTTGACTATGGCTACACCTTC.

This chain joins TRBV4-3 and TRBJ1-1; D call uncertain. The CDR3 runs to 14 residues. Germline CDR1 is LGHNA and CDR2 is YSLEER. V was trimmed by 1 base and J by 9 bases, leaving 15 bases between them. The CDR3 DNA sequence: TGCGCCAGCAGCCAAGGTTATAGTTATACACAAGCTTTCTTT. Amino acid sequence: CASSQGYSYTQAFF.